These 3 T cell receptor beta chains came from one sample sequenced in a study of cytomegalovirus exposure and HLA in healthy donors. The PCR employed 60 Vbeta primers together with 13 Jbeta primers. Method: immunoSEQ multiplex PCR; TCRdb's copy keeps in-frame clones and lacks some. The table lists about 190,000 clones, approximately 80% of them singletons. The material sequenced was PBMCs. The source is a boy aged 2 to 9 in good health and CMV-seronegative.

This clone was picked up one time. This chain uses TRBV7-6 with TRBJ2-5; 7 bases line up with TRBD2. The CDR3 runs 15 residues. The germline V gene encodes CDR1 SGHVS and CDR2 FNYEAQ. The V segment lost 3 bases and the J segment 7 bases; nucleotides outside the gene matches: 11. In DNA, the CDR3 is TGTGCCAGCAGCTTTAACGGGGGGACCTTGGGGACCCAGTACTTC. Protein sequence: CASSFNGGTLGTQYF. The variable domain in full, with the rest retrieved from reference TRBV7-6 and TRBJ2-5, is GAGVSQSPRYKVTKRGQDVALRCDPISGHVSLYWYRQALGQGPEFLTYFNYEAQQDKSGLPNDRFSAERPEGSISTLTIQRTEQRDSAMYRCASSFNGGTLGTQYFGPGTRLLVL.

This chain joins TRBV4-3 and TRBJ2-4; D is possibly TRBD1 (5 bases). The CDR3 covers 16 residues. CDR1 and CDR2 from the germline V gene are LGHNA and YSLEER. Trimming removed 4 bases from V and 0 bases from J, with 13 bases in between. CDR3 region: CASSPNRLLAKNIQYF. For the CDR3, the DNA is TGCGCCAGCAGCCCTAACAGGTTGCTAGCCAAAAACATTCAGTACTTC.

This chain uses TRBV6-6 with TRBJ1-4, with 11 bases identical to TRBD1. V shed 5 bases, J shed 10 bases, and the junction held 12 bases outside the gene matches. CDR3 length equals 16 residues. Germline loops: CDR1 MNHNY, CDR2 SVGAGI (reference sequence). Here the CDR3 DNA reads TGTGCCAGCAGTAACGGACAGGGGGCGGAATTAGGAAAACTGTTTTTT. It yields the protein CASSNGQGAELGKLFF.